This TCR beta chain stems from a study of blood T cell repertoires in COVID-19. This clone was detected only once. Libraries were prepared by immunoSEQ multiplex PCR; TCRdb keeps only in-frame clonotypes and omits some of them. Counted here are approximately 470,000 clones, approximately 90% occurring once; the ten biggest clones make up 0.7%. Sequenced input: PBMCs or T cells enriched from blood (not recorded which). The TCR was taken from a young woman who had recovered from COVID-19.

The CDR3 loop reads CASSGPSSYEQYF. The CDR3 DNA reads as TGCGCCAGCAGTGGGCCTAGTTCCTACGAGCAGTACTTC. The chain joins TRBV10-1 to TRBJ2-7, with D unclear. The CDR3 consists of 13 residues. Germline loops: CDR1 WNHNN, CDR2 SYGVQD (reference sequence). V dropped 4 bases and J dropped 1 base, with 8 bases sitting between them.